This is a list of T cell receptor beta chains from one sample in a study of untreated major depressive disorder. The assay was immunoSEQ multiplex PCR, and TCRdb's table has in-frame clones only and misses some. This sample yields 17,000 or so clones, of which 92% are seen a single time; 0.5% to 0.65% belongs to the top ten. The sequenced material came from CD4+ T cells from PBMCs. Receptor source: a woman between 40 and 50 years old with major depressive disorder. Each CDR3 is given with its conserved first and last residue. Each record gives: V gene, J gene, CDR3 protein.

V: TRBV7-2
J: TRBJ1-4
CDR3: CASSLVGVSNEKLFF

V: TRBV19
J: TRBJ1-2
CDR3: CASSIGRQKAPGYTF

V: TRBV6-1
J: TRBJ1-1
CDR3: CASSDDRFQVPMNTEAFF

V: TRBV6-1
J: TRBJ2-5
CDR3: CASSKLAGARETQYF

V: TRBV15
J: TRBJ1-1
CDR3: CATSRGGQRSSYTEAFF

V: TRBV10-3
J: TRBJ1-4
CDR3: CAISEGRINEKLFF

V: TRBV18
J: TRBJ2-2
CDR3: CASSPQRQAHTGELFF

V: TRBV30
J: TRBJ1-2
CDR3: CVAELDYGYTF

V: TRBV11-3
J: TRBJ1-2
CDR3: CASSQNGGYTF

V: TRBV13
J: TRBJ1-2
CDR3: CASSRKYSSVGYTF

V: TRBV12-5
J: TRBJ2-1
CDR3: CASGLAPLWEEQFF

V: TRBV10-2
J: TRBJ1-6
CDR3: CASREGLGSPLHF

V: TRBV5-6
J: TRBJ2-3
CDR3: CASSPPAVTDTQYF

V: TRBV5-4
J: TRBJ1-1
CDR3: CASSAGTGGWTEAFF

V: TRBV15
J: TRBJ1-4
CDR3: CATSRVGRRAEKLFF

V: TRBV19
J: TRBJ1-2
CDR3: CASSSRAGYGYTF

V: TRBV6-5
J: TRBJ1-6
CDR3: CASRIQGDNSPLHF

V: TRBV4-3
J: TRBJ1-1
CDR3: CASSQLSTDTEAFF

V: TRBV7-6
J: TRBJ2-3
CDR3: CASSSGLAGVAGTDTQYF